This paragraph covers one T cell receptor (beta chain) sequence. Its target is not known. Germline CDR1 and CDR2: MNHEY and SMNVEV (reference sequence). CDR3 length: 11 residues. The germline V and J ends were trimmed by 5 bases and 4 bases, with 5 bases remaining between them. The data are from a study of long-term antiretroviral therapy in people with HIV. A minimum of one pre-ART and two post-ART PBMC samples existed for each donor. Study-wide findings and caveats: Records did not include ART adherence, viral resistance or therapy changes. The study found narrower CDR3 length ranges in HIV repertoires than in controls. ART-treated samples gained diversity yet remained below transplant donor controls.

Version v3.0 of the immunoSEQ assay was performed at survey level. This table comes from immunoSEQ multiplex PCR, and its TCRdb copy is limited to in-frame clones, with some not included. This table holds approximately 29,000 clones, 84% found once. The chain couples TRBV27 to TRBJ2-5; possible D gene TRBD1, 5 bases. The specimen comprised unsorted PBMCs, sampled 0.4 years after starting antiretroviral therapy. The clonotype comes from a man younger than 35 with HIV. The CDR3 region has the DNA TGTGCCAGCAGTAGGGGAGAGACCCAGTACTTC. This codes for CASSRGETQYF.